The 10 T cell receptor beta chains below were found in one sample sequenced in a study of T cells after yellow fever vaccination (dated 2019 in TCRdb). The treatment or condition label of this sample denotes: live attenuated yellow fever vaccine strain. The library came from 5' RACE. Instrument on record: Illumina HiSeq 2500. TCRdb's own reprocessing of the public reads used fastp at Q25 and MiXCR and kept productive beta chains. When rows share a CDR3 protein, they turn into one entry using the most common DNA and genes. The sample data list hundreds of thousands of distinct CDR3 sequences, and more than 9% of these were observed just once. About 15% of the sample is taken by the ten largest. This material consisted of PBMCs, taken on the day of the yellow fever booster vaccination. The receptors derive from a man aged 25 to 40 who received the YFV17D yellow fever vaccine.

The chain recombines TRBV5-1 with TRBJ2-3, with TRBD1 identical over 10 bases. This CDR3 has 17 residues. Germline CDR1 reads SGHRS; CDR2 reads YFSETQ. V shed 3 bases, J shed 6 bases, and the junction held 13 bases outside the gene matches. CDR3 residues: CASSSSGQGSYLDTQYF. CDR3 DNA: TGCGCCAGCAGCTCCTCGGGACAGGGGTCATACTTGGATACGCAGTATTTT.

This chain links TRBV24-1 with TRBJ2-3; D unresolved. The V and J ends lost 8 bases and 2 bases respectively, with 7 bases between them. The CDR3 contains 12 residues. The V gene's germline CDR1 is KGHDR and CDR2 SFDVKD. CDR3 sequence: CATTENTDTQYF. The CDR3 DNA reads TGTGCCACCACAGAGAACACAGATACGCAGTATTTT.

The chain recombines TRBV27 with TRBJ2-3; D is perhaps TRBD2 (6 bases). The V gene's germline CDR1 is MNHEY and CDR2 SMNVEV (reference sequence). V was pared by 7 bases and J by 3 bases, with 8 bases between. The CDR3 runs 12 residues. The CDR3 here is CASMGGTDTQYF. The CDR3 bases are TGTGCCAGCATGGGGGGAACAGATACGCAGTATTTT.

The gene calls are TRBV7-2 and TRBJ2-1, with TRBD2 identical over 12 bases. V dropped 0 bases and J dropped 7; count of bases not matched to a gene: 10. CDR1 is SGHTA, CDR2 FQGNSA, per germline. The CDR3 spans 18 residues. The CDR3 DNA follows: TGTGCCAGCAGCTTAGCGGCCCCCGCTAGCGGGAGGGTTAATGAGCAGTTCTTC. Amino acid sequence: CASSLAAPASGRVNEQFF.

This clonotype has only a few counts. The chain couples TRBV6-1 to TRBJ2-2, with a possible D match to TRBD1 (5 bases). The V end lost 2 bases, the J end lost 4 bases, and 11 bases lay between the germline ends. The germline V gene has CDR1 MNHNS and CDR2 SASEGT. The CDR3 spans 15 residues. This CDR3 is CASSEWQGGTGELFF. The CDR3 DNA is TGTGCCAGCAGTGAATGGCAGGGCGGCACCGGGGAGCTGTTTTTT.

The table lists this clonotype with a few counts. This chain connects TRBV6-5 to TRBJ2-5; TRBD2 agrees at 8 bases. Germline CDR1 MNHEY, CDR2 SVGAGI. The CDR3 covers 15 residues. V dropped 2 bases and J dropped 2; count of bases not matched to a gene: 4. The CDR3: CASSYGRGRQETQYF. CDR3 sequence (DNA): TGTGCCAGCAGTTACGGGCGCGGGAGGCAAGAGACCCAGTACTTC.

Points on this clonotype: Given a much more abundant clone one base away, this may be a read error. The CDR3 protein is CAISESGTGAYEQYF. CDR3 sequence (DNA): TGTGCCATCAGTGAGTCGGGGACAGGGGCCTACGAGCAGTACTTC. This chain joins TRBV10-3 and TRBJ2-7, with 10 bases fitting TRBD1. Germline-derived CDR1 and CDR2 are ENHRY and SYGVKD. The CDR3 is made up of 15 amino acids. The trim removed 0 bases at V and 2 bases at J, leaving 1 base unmatched.

This chain connects TRBV25-1 to TRBJ2-7; TRBD1 aligns across 7 bases. CDR1 is MGHDK, CDR2 SYGVNS, per germline. The CDR3 loop spans 14 amino acids. CDR3 in amino acids: CASITGTVKVTRGV. The CDR3 DNA follows: TGTGCCAGCATTACCGGGACAGTCAAAGTAACGAGGGGTGTC.

This clonotype was seen a few times. The chain is built from TRBV14 and TRBJ2-1, with D possibly matching TRBD2 (5 bases). The length of the CDR3 is 13 residues. V lost 2 bases, J lost 9 bases, and 11 bases lay in between. Germline V lookup: CDR1 SGHDN, CDR2 FVKESK. Here the CDR3 DNA reads TGTGCCAGCAGCCAATATCTGGCGGGTGAGCAGTTCTTC. It codes for CASSQYLAGEQFF.

This rearrangement joins TRBV20-1 to TRBJ2-7; the match to TRBD2 covers 13 bases. CDR3 length equals 14 residues. CDR1 is DFQATT, CDR2 SNEGSKA, per germline (reference sequence). Trimming cost V 5 bases and J 6 bases; bases outside gene matches: 7. CDR3 protein: CSADPGLAGLEQYF. The CDR3 bases are TGCAGTGCTGACCCGGGACTAGCGGGACTCGAGCAGTACTTC.